The 20 T cell receptor beta chains below were found in one sample sequenced in a study of tumor and adjacent non-tumor tissue in lung cancer. RNA was extracted from bulk tissue without any cell sorting. Three rounds of nested PCR, following a modified ARM-PCR protocol, produced the TCRbeta library. TCRdb reprocessed the multiplex PCR reads with MiXCR, giving one entry per CDR3 protein. Of roughly 93,000 distinct CDR3 sequences listed, 67% are singletons. The sample comprised lung tumor tissue. Source of these receptors: a man between 60 and 70 years old with non-small cell lung cancer.

A remark on this clonotype: Since the CDR3 does not end with the conserved phenylalanine or tryptophan, this likely comes from a read error. The chain links TRBV5-4 to TRBJ2-5; TRBD2 is a possible D gene (6 bases). This CDR3 has 13 amino acids. V shed 2 bases and J shed 3 bases, with 8 bases lying between them. The germline V gene encodes CDR1 SGHNT and CDR2 YYREEE (reference sequence). The CDR3 loop reads CASSLGGEETQYL. CDR3 nucleotides: TGTGCCAGCAGCTTAGGCGGGGAAGAGACCCAGTACTTA.

Of note for this clonotype: Possible read error: a much larger clone is one base away. The chain links TRBV29-1 to TRBJ2-3; D possibly corresponds to TRBD1 (5 bases). The CDR3 runs 12 residues. Germline lookup yields CDR1 SQVTM and CDR2 ANQGSEA. V was cut by 6 bases and J by 8 bases, with 15 bases left in between. This CDR3 is CSVRTGPGTQYF. As DNA, the CDR3 is TGCAGCGTCCGAACAGGTCCAGGTACGCAGTATTTT.

Worth noting for this clonotype: A much larger clone differs from this one at a single base, so this may be a read error. The J gene is TRBJ1-5, the V gene TRBV28, with 7 positions matching TRBD1. V lost 6 bases to trimming and J lost 2 bases; unmatched junction nucleotides: 7. CDR1 and CDR2 from the germline V gene are MDHEN and SYDVKM. The CDR3 is 15 residues long. The CDR3 nucleotides are TGTGCCAGCAGGGGACAGCGTCGGGGCAATCAGCCCCAGCATTTT. Translating it yields CASRGQRRGNQPQHF. The full variable domain, its missing parts supplied by reference TRBV28 and TRBJ1-5, is DVKVTQSSRYLVKRTGEKVFLECVQDMDHENMFWYRQDPGLGLRLIYFSYDVKMKEKGDIPEGYSVSREKKERFSLILESASTNQTSMYLCASRGQRRGNQPQHFGDGTRLSIL.

This clonotype was counted a single time. The chain recombines TRBV6-2 or TRBV6-3 with TRBJ1-5; the D gene is possibly TRBD1 (5 bases). CDR1 MNHEY and CDR2 SVGEGT come from the germline V gene. The CDR3 is 15 amino acids. The V end was cut by 6 bases, the J end by 0 bases, with 12 bases between. CDR3 sequence reads: CASRPGRCSNQPQHF. For the CDR3, the DNA is TGTGCCAGCAGACCGGGACGATGTAGCAATCAGCCCCAGCATTTT.

The chain combines TRBV4-1 with TRBJ2-7; a weak D match, TRBD2 (7 bases). V was clipped by 0 bases and J by 8 bases, with 26 bases between them. Germline V gives CDR1 MGHRA, CDR2 YSYEKL. CDR3 length equals 18 residues. The chain's CDR3 is CASSQEKMGAGVVGKQYF. As DNA, the CDR3 is TGCGCCAGCAGCCAAGAAAAAATGGGGGCGGGAGTGGTAGGAAAGCAGTACTTC.

Worth noting for this clonotype: A much larger clone is a single base away; this may be a read error. The limits of the CDR3 on the DNA are not certain, so only TCRdb's listed CDR3 is given. The rearrangement joins TRBV4-2 to TRBJ1-4. Germline lookup yields CDR1 LGHNA and CDR2 YNFKEQ. The CDR3 comprises 16 residues, both ends counted. The CDR3 protein is CASSQVALGANERLYF.

This clonotype is a singleton in its sample. This may come from a read error, since a much larger clone is one base off. This chain connects TRBV28 to TRBJ1-5; tentative D call: TRBD1 (6 bases). V was shortened by 5 bases and J by 3 bases, with 14 bases between the two germline ends. Germline V gene lookup returns CDR1 MDHEN and CDR2 SYDVKM. The CDR3 has 15 amino acids. For the CDR3, the DNA is TGTGCCAGCAGTATCATCAGGGGTCACAATCAGCCCCAGCATTTT. This translates into CASSIIRGHNQPQHF.

Regarding this clonotype: Possible read error: a much larger clone is one base away. This sequence joins TRBV20-1 and TRBJ2-1; unclear D gene. Germline loops: CDR1 DFQATT, CDR2 SNEGSKA (reference sequence). This CDR3 region has 14 residues. Trimming cost V 1 base and J 4 bases, with 11 bases left between them. The CDR3 DNA sequence: TGCAGTGCTAGAGTGGCAGTATCTTACAATGAGCAGTTCTTC. As protein: CSARVAVSYNEQFF.

The rearrangement joins TRBV6-5 to TRBJ2-7; D perhaps matches TRBD1 (5 bases). The CDR3 is 15 amino acids. CDR1 and CDR2 from the germline V gene are MNHEY and SVGAGI. Deletions cut 5 bases from V and 6 bases from J, with 20 bases between. The CDR3 sequence is CASSPAPQRGCEQYF. Here the CDR3 DNA reads TGTGCCAGCAGTCCCGCCCCGCAAAGGGGTTGCGAGCAGTACTTC.

A remark on this clonotype: The CDR3 carries no conserved terminal phenylalanine or tryptophan, so it likely arises from a read error. This chain joins TRBV20-1 and TRBJ1-1, with no clear D. The CDR3 has 13 amino acids. Germline loops: CDR1 DFQATT, CDR2 SNEGSKA (reference sequence). The CDR3: CNPGRGMNTEAFL. The CDR3 bases are TGCAACCCTGGGCGAGGCATGAACACTGAAGCTTTCCTT.

The gene calls are TRBV4-1 and TRBJ1-2; 7 bases line up with TRBD1. V lost 2 bases and J lost 4; bases outside the gene matches: 10. The CDR3 runs to 16 residues. Germline CDR1 reads MGHRA; CDR2 reads YSYEKL. The CDR3 nucleotides are TGCGCCAGCAGCCAACAGGGGTCAGGGGGTCTCTATGGCTACACCTTC. This translates into CASSQQGSGGLYGYTF.

Comments on this clonotype: In this CDR3 the conserved last residue, phenylalanine or tryptophan, is missing, so a read error is likely. The V call is TRBV20-1, the J call TRBJ2-2; D remains ambiguous. The CDR3 runs 14 residues. V was clipped by 0 bases and J by 13 bases, with 18 bases between them. Germline V gives CDR1 DFQATT, CDR2 SNEGSKA (reference sequence). CDR3 sequence: CSARELRHPSVLFY. The CDR3, as DNA: TGCAGTGCTAGAGAGCTGAGACACCCCTCAGTGCTGTTTTAT.

This chain uses TRBV28 with TRBJ2-5, with D tentatively TRBD1 (5 bases). Germline V gene lookup returns CDR1 MDHEN and CDR2 SYDVKM. The CDR3 has 15 residues. V lost 10 bases and J 5 bases, leaving 23 bases between the germline ends. The CDR3 is CAIALTLRVRETQYF. The CDR3 nucleotides read TGTGCCATCGCCCTGACCCTCAGGGTTCGGGAGACCCAGTACTTC. Together with reference TRBV28 and TRBJ2-5, the CDR3 gives the full variable domain: DVKVTQSSRYLVKRTGEKVFLECVQDMDHENMFWYRQDPGLGLRLIYFSYDVKMKEKGDIPEGYSVSREKKERFSLILESASTNQTSMYLCAIALTLRVRETQYFGPGTRLLVL.

Points on this clonotype: One end of the junction does not line up with germline, which may come from a read error. V gene TRBV6-5 combines with J gene TRBJ2-1, with TRBD2 as a possible D gene (5 bases). The CDR3 is 16 residues long. CDR1 and CDR2 (germline): MNHEY, SVGAGI. The DNA for the CDR3 is TGTGCCAGTAAGAAAATAGCACGGAGGTTAGACAATGAGCAGTTTTTC. Residues: CASKKIARRLDNEQFF.

CDR3 loop: CASSPQTGDLAKNIQYF. The DNA for the CDR3 is TGTGCCAGTAGTCCTCAGACAGGGGATTTGGCCAAAAACATTCAGTACTTC. J is TRBJ2-4 and V is TRBV19, with 8 bases identical to TRBD1. This CDR3 spans 17 amino acids. Per germline, CDR1 LNHDA and CDR2 SQIVND (reference sequence). V was clipped by 5 bases and J by 1 base; unmatched bases: 10.

Points on this clonotype: At one boundary the junction diverges from the germline segment, which might be a read error. The chain employs TRBV12-3 or TRBV12-4 and TRBJ2-3, with D perhaps matching TRBD1 or TRBD2 (5 bases each). This CDR3 is built from 15 residues. The CDR3 loop is CARSLRGASTDTQYF. The CDR3 region has the DNA TGTGCAAGGAGTTTGAGGGGAGCTAGCACGGATACGCAGTATTTT.

As concerns this clonotype: Because the CDR3 is missing its conserved closing phenylalanine or tryptophan, this is likely a read error. The chain carries TRBV4-2 and TRBJ2-1; 9 bases are shared with TRBD2. CDR1 LGHNA and CDR2 YNFKEQ come from the germline V gene. The CDR3 has 17 residues. The CDR3: CAISQVQRSGGQDEQFL. The CDR3 region has the DNA TGTGCCATCAGCCAAGTTCAACGTAGCGGGGGTCAGGATGAGCAGTTCCTC.

Points on this clonotype: As the CDR3 is not closed by the conserved phenylalanine or tryptophan, this likely results from a read error. The chain is built from TRBV6-6 and TRBJ2-2; 7 bases are shared with TRBD2. The CDR3 sequence is 13 residues long. CDR1 and CDR2 from the germline V gene are MNHNY and SVGAGI (reference sequence). V lost 8 bases to trimming and J lost 6 bases; unmatched junction nucleotides: 6. CDR3 residues: CASAYGGAGELFI. CDR3 DNA sequence: TGTGCCAGCGCCTATGGGGGGGCCGGGGAGCTGTTTATT.

This clonotype was detected ten times or more. J is TRBJ1-5 and V is TRBV4-1; D gene unclear. Germline values: CDR1 MGHRA, CDR2 YSYEKL. V dropped 0 bases and J dropped 3 bases, with 9 bases sitting between them. The CDR3 spans 15 residues. CDR3 protein: CASSQDPVANQPQHF. DNA of the CDR3: TGCGCCAGCAGCCAAGATCCCGTTGCCAATCAGCCCCAGCATTTT.

With regard to this clonotype: A much larger clone is a single base away; this may be a read error. This chain connects TRBV28 to TRBJ2-3, with D possibly matching TRBD2 (7 bases). Between the trimmed V and J ends, which lost 5 bases and 5 bases, there was a span of 17 bases. CDR1 MDHEN and CDR2 SYDVKM come from the germline V gene. The CDR3 totals 15 residues. The CDR3 loop is CASSKGDYLRDTQYF. The CDR3 DNA reads TGTGCCAGCAGTAAGGGGGACTACCTAAGAGATACGCAGTATTTT.